Listed below are T cell receptor beta chains from one sample, sequenced in a study of blood T cell repertoires in COVID-19. TCRdb's copy holds only in-frame clones and misses some; the assay was immunoSEQ multiplex PCR. The sample holds about 300,000 clones, about nine tenths seen once. Sequencing was done on a sample of peripheral blood. These receptors all stem from a woman younger than 45 with COVID-19, enrolled during active disease. Both conserved end residues are part of each CDR3. The order of the fields is clone size, D gene, J gene, V gene, CDR3 DNA, CDR3 protein. D genes are given only for firm matches. Only part of the rows carry a size: once, few, many, or a class if the clone is expanded.

.,TRBD1,TRBJ1-5,TRBV2,TGTGCCAGCAGTGGGGGACAGGGGATGGATCAGCCCCAGCATTTT,CASSGGQGMDQPQHF
.,.,TRBJ2-3,TRBV10-1,TGCGCCAGCAGCAGAGACCCCAAGGGGCCAGATACGCAGTATTTT,CASSRDPKGPDTQYF
.,.,TRBJ2-7,TRBV7-8,TGTGCCAGCAGCTTAGAACAGGGTCTCTCCTACGAGCAGTACTTC,CASSLEQGLSYEQYF
.,TRBD1,TRBJ1-1,TRBV29-1,TGCAGCGCCTGGACAGGGGAGAGCACTGAAGCTTTCTTT,CSAWTGESTEAFF
.,.,TRBJ1-1,TRBV29-1,TGCAGCGTTTTCGACAGACTGAACACTGAAGCTTTCTTT,CSVFDRLNTEAFF
.,TRBD1,TRBJ2-5,TRBV15,TGTGCCACCAGCAAGGACAGGGGCCAGACCCAGTACTTC,CATSKDRGQTQYF
once,.,TRBJ2-5,TRBV9,TGTGCCAGCAGCGCCGGGGGAGTGGAGACCCAGTACTTC,CASSAGGVETQYF
.,.,TRBJ1-5,TRBV7-2,TGTGCCAGCAGCTTAGCACAGGGCAATCAGCCCCAGCATTTT,CASSLAQGNQPQHF
.,.,TRBJ2-7,TRBV30,TGTGCCTGGAGTGCGCAGGTTCTGGTCGAGCAGTACTTC,CAWSAQVLVEQYF
.,.,TRBJ2-2,TRBV10-1,TGCGCCAGCTCCAGTGCGGGTAACGGGGAGCTGTTTTTT,CASSSAGNGELFF
.,.,TRBJ1-6,TRBV7-2,TGTGCCAGCAGCTTATCCGGGGGTACGGATTCACCCCTCCACTTT,CASSLSGGTDSPLHF
once,TRBD2,TRBJ2-2,TRBV5-4,TGTGCCAGCAGCTCCGGGACTAGCGGGAGGCCTCGAACCGGGGAGCTGTTTTTT,CASSSGTSGRPRTGELFF
.,TRBD1,TRBJ1-2,TRBV28,TGTGCCAGCAGTTTAGACAGGGCGGGAGGGGGCTACACCTTC,CASSLDRAGGGYTF
.,.,TRBJ2-1,TRBV2,TGTGCCAGCAGGATCCGGTTGATTAGATTTTACAATGAGCAGTTCTTC,CASRIRLIRFYNEQFF
.,TRBD1,TRBJ2-5,TRBV18,TGTGCCAGCTCACCACGAGAAGGGGGACAGGGGGCAGGAGAGACCCAGTACTTC,CASSPREGGQGAGETQYF
.,TRBD2,TRBJ2-7,TRBV25-1,TGTGCCAGCAGTGAGCCTAGCGGGAGAGGGGCCTACGAGCAGTACTTC,CASSEPSGRGAYEQYF
.,TRBD1,TRBJ2-1,TRBV5-1,TGCGCCAGCAGCTCCCGCGGGGGGACAGGGGGTTACAATGAGCAGTTCTTC,CASSSRGGTGGYNEQFF
.,.,TRBJ1-1,TRBV7-8,TGTGCCAGCACTCCTATCGGGGGAATCGTTGAAGCTTTCTTT,CASTPIGGIVEAFF
.,TRBD1,TRBJ1-5,TRBV7-9,TGTGCCAGCAGCTCGACAGGGGCCAATCAGCCCCAGCATTTT,CASSSTGANQPQHF
.,TRBD1,TRBJ2-3,TRBV27,TGTGCCAGTCAGAGGACAGGCCCCACAGATACGCAGTATTTT,CASQRTGPTDTQYF
.,.,TRBJ2-7,TRBV10-3,TGTGCCATCAGTGAACCGACTAGAAGCTCTGCCGAGCAGTACTTC,CAISEPTRSSAEQYF
.,TRBD2,TRBJ2-7,TRBV5-6,TGTGCCAGCAGCTCGAGCGGGAGGGCCCGGGCCGAGCAGTACTTC,CASSSSGRARAEQYF
.,.,TRBJ1-2,TRBV27,TGTGCCAGCAGTTTGACACAGGGAAGCGGCTACACCTTC,CASSLTQGSGYTF
.,TRBD1,TRBJ1-6,TRBV27,TGTGCCAGCAGTTGGACAGGGGGCAGGTTTAGTTCACCCCTCCACTTT,CASSWTGGRFSSPLHF
.,.,TRBJ1-2,TRBV7-2,TGTGCCAGCAGCTTAAAGCTTGGCAGGGACTATGGCTACACCTTC,CASSLKLGRDYGYTF
.,TRBD1,TRBJ1-5,TRBV13,TGTGCCAGCAGCTTAGGGGGACAGGGCCAACAGCCCCAGCATTTT,CASSLGGQGQQPQHF
.,TRBD1,TRBJ2-7,TRBV19,TGTGCCAGTAGGATCACCGGGACAGGGGACGAGCAGTACTTC,CASRITGTGDEQYF
.,TRBD1,TRBJ2-7,TRBV7-2,TGTGCCAGCAGCCCCGGGACAGACTACGAGCAGTACTTC,CASSPGTDYEQYF
.,.,TRBJ1-2,TRBV28,TGTGCCAGCAGCATAAGTCAGAATGGCTACACCTTC,CASSISQNGYTF
.,TRBD1,TRBJ1-3,TRBV19,TGTGCCAGTAGCGTCGGGACAGTTTCCTCTGGAAACACCATATATTTT,CASSVGTVSSGNTIYF
.,.,TRBJ2-7,TRBV9,TGTGCCAGCAGCCCTAGTCCGGAGGTCGGGGCCTACGAGCAGTACTTC,CASSPSPEVGAYEQYF
.,TRBD1,TRBJ1-2,TRBV18,TGTGCCAGCTCACCAGCGAACAGGGGAGAGGCTGGCTACACCTTC,CASSPANRGEAGYTF
.,.,TRBJ1-1,TRBV11-1,TGTGCCAGCAGCTTCGAGGGGAACACTGAAGCTTTCTTT,CASSFEGNTEAFF
.,.,TRBJ1-4,TRBV18,TGTGCCAGCTCCCTCGTGGGCTATACTAATGAAAAACTGTTTTTT,CASSLVGYTNEKLFF
.,.,TRBJ1-3,TRBV6-6,TGTGCCAGCAGTGCCGGGATCTCTGGAAACACCATATATTTT,CASSAGISGNTIYF
.,TRBD1,TRBJ2-7,TRBV6-4,TGTGCCAGCAGTGCTGGTTGGTTCGGACAGGCGAGAAGGTACGAGCAGTACTTC,CASSAGWFGQARRYEQYF
.,.,TRBJ2-1,TRBV11-2,TGTGCCAGCAGCTCCTTGGGGAGCGGAGAGTTCTTC,CASSSLGSGEFF
.,.,TRBJ2-3,TRBV7-9,TGTGCCAGCAGCTTGGGTGCAGCGGCCCGGAGCACAGATACGCAGTATTTT,CASSLGAAARSTDTQYF
.,TRBD1,TRBJ1-4,TRBV6-5,TGTGCCAGCACTACCGGGACAGAGGTTGAAAAACTGTTTTTT,CASTTGTEVEKLFF
.,.,TRBJ2-1,TRBV5-4,TGTGCCAGCAGCTCTGACAATGAGCAGTTCTTC,CASSSDNEQFF
.,.,TRBJ1-2,TRBV28,TGTGCCAGCAGGATACCCAATCAGGGGAACTATGGCTACACCTTC,CASRIPNQGNYGYTF
once,TRBD2,TRBJ2-6,TRBV5-4,TGTGCCAGCAGCCACCCGGGGGGGGCGCCCTCTGATGGGGCCAACGTCCTGACTTTC,CASSHPGGAPSDGANVLTF
.,TRBD1,TRBJ2-2,TRBV6-1,TGTGCCAGCAGTTCGACAGGGTCCCCCGGGGAGCTGTTTTTT,CASSSTGSPGELFF
.,TRBD2,TRBJ2-5,TRBV14,TGTGCCAGCAGGGCGGGACTAGCGGGAGGCGGTGAGACCCAGTACTTC,CASRAGLAGGGETQYF